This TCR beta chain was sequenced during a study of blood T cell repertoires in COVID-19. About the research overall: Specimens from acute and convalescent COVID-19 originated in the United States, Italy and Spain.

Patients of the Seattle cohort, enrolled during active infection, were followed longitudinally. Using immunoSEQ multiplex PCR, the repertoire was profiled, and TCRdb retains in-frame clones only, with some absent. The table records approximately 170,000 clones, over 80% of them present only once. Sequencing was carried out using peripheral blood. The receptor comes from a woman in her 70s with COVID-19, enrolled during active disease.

The CDR3 protein is CASSLDLARARETQYF. For the CDR3, the DNA is TGTGCCAGCAGCTTGGATCTAGCCCGGGCTAGGGAGACCCAGTACTTC. The rearrangement uses TRBV5-4 and TRBJ2-5; D perhaps matches TRBD2 (5 bases). CDR3 length equals 16 residues. Trimming stripped 0 bases from V and 5 bases from J, with 17 bases between. Germline assignment: CDR1 SGHNT and CDR2 YYREEE (reference sequence).